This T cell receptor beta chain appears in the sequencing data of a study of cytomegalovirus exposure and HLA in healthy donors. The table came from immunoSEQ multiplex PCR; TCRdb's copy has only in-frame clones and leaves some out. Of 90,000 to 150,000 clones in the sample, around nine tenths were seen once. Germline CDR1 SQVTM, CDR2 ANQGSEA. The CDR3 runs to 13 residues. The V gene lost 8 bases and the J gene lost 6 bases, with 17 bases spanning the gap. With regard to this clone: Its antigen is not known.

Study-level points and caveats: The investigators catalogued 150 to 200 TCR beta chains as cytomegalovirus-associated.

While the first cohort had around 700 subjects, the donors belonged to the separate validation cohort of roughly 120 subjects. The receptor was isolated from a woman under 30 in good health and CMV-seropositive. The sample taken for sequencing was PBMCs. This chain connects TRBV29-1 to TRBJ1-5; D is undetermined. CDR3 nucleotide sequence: TGCAGCCGTCCGGAGGCAACTAGTCAGCCCCAGCATTTT. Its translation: CSRPEATSQPQHF. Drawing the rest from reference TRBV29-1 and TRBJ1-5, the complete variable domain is SAVISQKPSRDICQRGTSLTIQCQVDSQVTMMFWYRQQPGQSLTLIATANQGSEATYESGFVIDKFPISRPNLTFSTLTVSNMSPEDSSIYLCSRPEATSQPQHFGDGTRLSIL.